The TCR beta chain described here comes from a study of control samples from healthy donors and cancer patients. Assay used: immunoSEQ multiplex PCR; TCRdb lists only in-frame clones, some missing. Here the sample spans 120,000 or so clones, roughly 90% being singletons. The CDR3 runs 15 residues. Germline V lookup: CDR1 SGHNT, CDR2 YYREEE (reference sequence). Trimming removed 2 bases from V and 4 bases from J; junction bases left unmatched: 3. The TCR sequence derives from a woman aged 55-70 years with lung cancer. The sequenced material came from PBMCs. This sequence joins TRBV5-4 and TRBJ2-2; TRBD2 matches at 9 bases. The CDR3 nucleotides read TGTGCCAGCAGCTTTGAGCGGGAGGCCACCGGGGAGCTGTTTTTT. Its translation is CASSFEREATGELFF.